The 22 T cell receptor beta chains below all came from one sample that was sequenced in a study of T-cell memory formation after mild COVID-19. TCRdb reprocessed the 5' RACE reads with MiXCR, giving one entry per CDR3 protein. This sample has a few hundred thousand distinct CDR3 sequences, with 8% to 11% found just once. The sample comprised PBMCs or a T cell subset sorted from them (not recorded which). Every receptor here comes from a young man who had mild COVID-19 (a few samples of this study predate the infection). Cell type and time point are not known.

This clonotype was detected ten times or more. The chain links TRBV5-1 to TRBJ2-7, with D uncertain. The CDR3 loop spans 14 amino acids. The V and J ends lost 3 bases and 2 bases respectively, with 12 bases between them. CDR1 and CDR2 from the germline V gene are SGHRS and YFSETQ. The DNA of the CDR3 is TGCGCCAGCAGCTCGGCAGGCTACCCCTACGAGCAGTACTTC. It encodes CASSSAGYPYEQYF.

The chain carries TRBV7-3 and TRBJ2-3, with TRBD2 identical over 12 bases. With V trimmed by 8 bases and J by 2 bases, 5 bases remained unmatched. Germline lookup yields CDR1 SGHTA and CDR2 FQGTGA. This CDR3 spans 15 amino acids. Here the CDR3 reads CASGLAGGPTDTQYF. The CDR3 bases are TGTGCCAGCGGCCTAGCGGGGGGGCCCACAGATACGCAGTATTTT.

In this sample, this clonotype turned up a few times. This chain uses TRBV3-1 with TRBJ2-5; D is possibly TRBD1 or TRBD2 (6 bases each). The CDR3 covers 16 residues. V was trimmed by 3 bases and J by 3 bases, leaving 17 bases between them. Germline loops: CDR1 LGHDT, CDR2 YNNKEL (reference sequence). CDR3 protein: CASSHLPQGGKETQYF. DNA of the CDR3: TGTGCCAGCAGCCATTTGCCACAGGGCGGGAAAGAGACCCAGTACTTC.

The CDR3 region is CASSPNPTSGGSYEQYF. In DNA, the CDR3 is TGTGCCAGCAGCCCGAATCCGACTAGCGGGGGCTCCTACGAGCAGTACTTC. The chain has TRBV7-9 and TRBJ2-7; TRBD2 aligns across 12 bases. The CDR3 loop spans 17 amino acids. CDR1 and CDR2 (germline): SEHNR, FQNEAQ (reference sequence). V was pared by 5 bases and J by 0 bases, with 8 bases of the junction left unmatched.

This chain joins TRBV3-1 and TRBJ2-4; no firm D call. Between the trimmed V and J ends, which lost 0 bases and 5 bases, there was a span of 14 bases. This CDR3 spans 16 amino acids. CDR1 and CDR2 (germline): LGHDT, YNNKEL (reference sequence). CDR3 residues: CASSQDLGHSQNIQYF. CDR3 in DNA: TGTGCCAGCAGCCAAGATTTGGGCCACTCGCAAAACATTCAGTACTTC. The full variable domain, its missing parts supplied by reference TRBV3-1 and TRBJ2-4, is DTAVSQTPKYLVTQMGNDKSIKCEQNLGHDTMYWYKQDSKKFLKIMFSYNNKELIINETVPNRFSPKSPDKAHLNLHINSLELGDSAVYFCASSQDLGHSQNIQYFGAGTRLSVL.

The chain uses TRBV9 and TRBJ2-5; D unresolved. Trimming shortened V by 2 bases and J by 0 bases, and 14 bases separated the two germline ends. Germline assignment: CDR1 SGDLS and CDR2 YYNGEE. The CDR3 length is 16 residues. DNA for the CDR3: TGTGCCAGCAGCGTGAGAAACATCTTCGACCAAGAGACCCAGTACTTC. It specifies CASSVRNIFDQETQYF.

The rearrangement joins TRBV7-2 to TRBJ1-5; D possibly corresponds to TRBD1 (5 bases). In germline, CDR1 is SGHTA, CDR2 FQGNSA. V was shortened by 1 base and J by 6 bases, with 13 bases between the two germline ends. The CDR3 has 15 residues. CDR3: CASSLGDFAGQPQHF. The DNA of the CDR3 is TGTGCCAGCAGCTTAGGGGACTTTGCGGGTCAGCCCCAGCATTTT.

The CDR3 loop reads CASSRDRGNEAFF. DNA of the CDR3: TGTGCCAGCAGCAGGGACAGGGGGAATGAAGCTTTCTTT. This sequence joins TRBV7-8 and TRBJ1-1, with 11 bases that match TRBD1. The CDR3 is 13 residues long. Unmatched junction bases numbered 3, after V lost 5 bases and J lost 7 bases. Germline-derived CDR1 and CDR2 are SGHVS and FQNEAQ. Full variable domain (rest looked up from reference TRBV7-8 and TRBJ1-1): GAGVSQSPRYKVAKRGQDVALRCDPISGHVSLFWYQQALGQGPEFLTYFQNEAQLDKSGLPSDRFFAERPEGSVSTLKIQRTQQEDSAVYLCASSRDRGNEAFFGQGTRLTVV.

This chain connects TRBV7-2 to TRBJ1-2; no clear D gene. This CDR3 region has 12 residues. V was trimmed by 5 bases and J by 2 bases, leaving 6 bases between them. Looked up from germline, CDR1 is SGHTA and CDR2 is FQGNSA. The CDR3: CASSPQNYGYTF. The CDR3 bases are TGTGCCAGCAGCCCACAAAACTATGGCTACACCTTC.

This clonotype was detected only a few times. The chain joins TRBV5-1 to TRBJ1-1, with TRBD1 as a possible D gene (5 bases). Germline loops: CDR1 SGHRS, CDR2 YFSETQ. The CDR3 is 15 residues long. The V and J ends lost 4 bases and 1 base respectively, with 14 bases between them. The CDR3, as DNA: TGCGCCAGCAGCGCGGGACTCCAAGCGAACACTGAAGCTTTCTTT. This codes for CASSAGLQANTEAFF.

This clonotype was recorded a few times. V usage is TRBV7-3 and J usage is TRBJ2-1; perhaps TRBD1 as D (6 bases). The CDR3 totals 15 residues. The V end was cut by 2 bases, the J end by 6 bases, with 14 bases between. Germline lookup yields CDR1 SGHTA and CDR2 FQGTGA. The CDR3, as DNA: TGTGCCAGCAGCTTATTATCTGGGGGCCGCAATGAGCAGTTCTTC. Translated: CASSLLSGGRNEQFF. Variable domain in full (rest from reference TRBV7-3 and TRBJ2-1): GAGVSQTPSNKVTEKGKYVELRCDPISGHTALYWYRQSLGQGPEFLIYFQGTGAADDSGLPNDRFFAVRPEGSVSTLKIQRTERGDSAVYLCASSLLSGGRNEQFFGPGTRLTVL.

This clonotype was seen a few times. The chain joins TRBV7-3 to TRBJ2-7; D is possibly TRBD1 (6 bases). V lost 5 bases and J 7 bases, leaving 18 bases between the germline ends. This CDR3 has 14 amino acids. Germline V CDR1 and CDR2: SGHTA, FQGTGA. CDR3 nucleotide sequence: TGTGCCAGCAGCAACCGGGCAGGGGCGGGTGAGCAGTACTTC. The encoded protein is CASSNRAGAGEQYF.

The chain carries TRBV4-1 and TRBJ2-2, with D possibly TRBD2 on 5 matching bases. Trimming removed 3 bases from V and 9 bases from J, with 14 bases in between. Germline CDR1 MGHRA, CDR2 YSYEKL. This CDR3 comprises 14 residues. CDR3 in DNA: TGCGCCAGCAGCCAGGAAAATGGGGAGAGGGAGCTGTTTTTT. It is translated as CASSQENGERELFF.

The chain employs TRBV12-3 or TRBV12-4 and TRBJ1-2; D may be TRBD1 (5 bases). This CDR3 spans 13 amino acids. V lost 6 bases and J lost 6, with 14 bases in between. As DNA, the CDR3 is TGTGCCAGCAGATTACAGGAAACGGATGGCTACACCTTC. It specifies CASRLQETDGYTF.

V usage is TRBV27 and J usage is TRBJ1-2, with D unresolved. The V and J ends lost 1 base and 7 bases respectively, with 10 bases between them. The CDR3 is 13 residues long. Germline V gives CDR1 MNHEY, CDR2 SMNVEV (reference sequence). The chain's CDR3 is CASSLYTESGYTF. The CDR3 nucleotides are TGTGCCAGCAGTTTATACACAGAGAGTGGCTACACCTTC.

The sample holds a few counts of this clonotype. CDR3 DNA: TGTGCCAGCAGGGGGGCGGTCTGGTCACCCCTCCACTTT. This sequence encodes CASRGAVWSPLHF. The rearrangement joins TRBV12-3 or TRBV12-4 to TRBJ1-6; perhaps TRBD1 as D (6 bases). The CDR3 covers 13 residues. Trimming stripped 6 bases from V and 10 bases from J, with 13 bases between.

This clonotype came up a few times. The chain combines TRBV7-6 with TRBJ2-5; 11 positions match TRBD2. CDR3 length: 16 amino acids. Per the germline V gene, CDR1 is SGHVS and CDR2 is FNYEAQ. With 5 bases clipped from V and 5 bases from J, the junction kept 10 bases outside the gene matches. CDR3 loop: CASSPTHLAGGETQYF. CDR3 nucleotides: TGTGCCAGCAGCCCCACCCATCTAGCGGGGGGTGAGACCCAGTACTTC.

The table lists this clonotype with many counts. The chain employs TRBV4-3 and TRBJ2-7; D is tentatively TRBD1 or TRBD2 (6 bases each). This CDR3 has 14 residues. Per germline, CDR1 LGHNA and CDR2 YSLEER. Trimming removed 5 bases from V and 6 bases from J, with 17 bases in between. CDR3 DNA: TGCGCCAGCAGCATGCAAAAAGGGGGGCGCGAGCAGTACTTC. It codes for CASSMQKGGREQYF.

This rearrangement joins TRBV12-3 or TRBV12-4 to TRBJ2-1, with 7 positions matching TRBD2. The CDR3 has 14 amino acids. With 6 bases clipped from V and 6 bases from J, the junction kept 8 bases outside the gene matches. CDR3 sequence reads: CASRRVAGANEQFF. CDR3 DNA: TGTGCCAGCAGGAGAGTAGCGGGCGCCAATGAGCAGTTCTTC.

The chain has TRBV6-2 or TRBV6-3 and TRBJ2-7; D remains unclear. The length of the CDR3 is 15 residues. Trimming removed 2 bases from V and 3 bases from J, with 14 bases in between. Germline V CDR1 and CDR2: MNHEY, SVGEGT. The CDR3 coding sequence is TGTGCCAGCAGTTACGGTTCTCGACTGGGCTACGAGCAGTACGTC. It yields the protein CASSYGSRLGYEQYV.

This clonotype has only a few counts. This chain connects TRBV12-3 or TRBV12-4 to TRBJ1-2; TRBD1 might be the D (6 bases). This CDR3 is 12 amino acids long. Between the trimmed V and J ends, which lost 7 bases and 7 bases, there was a span of 13 bases. The CDR3 DNA is TGTGCCAGCACCTTACTCAGGGGTGGCTACACCTTC. It translates to CASTLLRGGYTF.

The gene calls are TRBV7-3 and TRBJ2-1, with D tentatively TRBD2 (5 bases). The germline V and J ends were trimmed by 4 bases and 0 bases, with 7 bases remaining between them. Germline loops: CDR1 SGHTA, CDR2 FQGTGA. This CDR3 has 14 residues. Here the CDR3 DNA reads TGTGCCAGCAGCTCGAGCGGCTCCTACAATGAGCAGTTCTTC. Translating it yields CASSSSGSYNEQFF.